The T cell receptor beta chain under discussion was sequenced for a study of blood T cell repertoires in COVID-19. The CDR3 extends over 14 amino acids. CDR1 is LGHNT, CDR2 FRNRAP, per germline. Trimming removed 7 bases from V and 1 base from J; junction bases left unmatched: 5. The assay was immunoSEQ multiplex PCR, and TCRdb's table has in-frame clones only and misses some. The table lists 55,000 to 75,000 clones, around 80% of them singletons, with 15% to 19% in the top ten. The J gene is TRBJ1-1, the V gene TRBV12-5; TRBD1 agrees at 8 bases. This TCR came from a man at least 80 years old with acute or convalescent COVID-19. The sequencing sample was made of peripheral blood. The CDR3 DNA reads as TGTGCTAGTGCTCGACAGGGGTCGAACACTGAAGCTTTCTTT. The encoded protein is CASARQGSNTEAFF.